These T cell receptor beta chains were read from a single sample in a study of cytomegalovirus exposure and HLA in healthy donors. Method: immunoSEQ multiplex PCR; TCRdb's copy keeps in-frame clones and lacks some. Of under 250,000 clones listed, roughly 91% are singletons. Input material: PBMCs. These receptors originate from a woman between 18 and 29 years old in good health and CMV-seropositive. Each CDR3 is given with its conserved first and last residue. The order of the fields is clone size, V gene, J gene, D gene, CDR3 protein, CDR3 DNA. A D gene is named only where the DNA matches it firmly. Expanded clones are given a class, and other clones once, few, many or no size at all.

clone_size: NA
v_call: TRBV28
j_call: TRBJ2-7
d_call: NA
cdr3_aa: CAAWGHGNSYEQYF
cdr3_nt: TGTGCCGCGTGGGGGCACGGTAACTCCTACGAGCAGTACTTC

clone_size: NA
v_call: TRBV6-1
j_call: TRBJ1-1
d_call: NA
cdr3_aa: CASSTQGNTEAFF
cdr3_nt: TGTGCCAGCAGTACCCAGGGAAACACTGAAGCTTTCTTT

clone_size: NA
v_call: TRBV5-1
j_call: TRBJ2-7
d_call: NA
cdr3_aa: CASSLGHFYEQYF
cdr3_nt: TGCGCCAGCAGCTTGGGACATTTCTACGAGCAGTACTTC

clone_size: NA
v_call: TRBV12-5
j_call: TRBJ2-6
d_call: NA
cdr3_aa: CASGSDTYSGANVLTF
cdr3_nt: TGTGCTAGTGGCTCCGACACTTACTCTGGGGCCAACGTCCTGACTTTC

clone_size: NA
v_call: TRBV30
j_call: TRBJ2-7
d_call: TRBD2
cdr3_aa: CAGLWSGRPYEQYF
cdr3_nt: TGTGCCGGCCTCTGGAGCGGGAGGCCCTACGAGCAGTACTTC

clone_size: NA
v_call: TRBV6-5
j_call: TRBJ1-4
d_call: NA
cdr3_aa: CASSYARGSEKLFF
cdr3_nt: TGTGCCAGCAGCTATGCTCGGGGAAGTGAAAAACTGTTTTTT

clone_size: NA
v_call: TRBV7-6
j_call: TRBJ2-1
d_call: NA
cdr3_aa: CASARGSNEQFF
cdr3_nt: TGTGCCAGCGCCCGGGGGTCTAATGAGCAGTTCTTC

clone_size: NA
v_call: TRBV5-1
j_call: TRBJ1-1
d_call: NA
cdr3_aa: CASSLFEGRTEAFF
cdr3_nt: TGCGCCAGCAGCTTGTTCGAGGGGAGGACTGAAGCTTTCTTT

clone_size: NA
v_call: TRBV15
j_call: TRBJ2-3
d_call: NA
cdr3_aa: CATSSARGGPDTQYF
cdr3_nt: TGTGCCACCAGCAGTGCTAGGGGAGGACCAGATACGCAGTATTTT

clone_size: NA
v_call: TRBV5-1
j_call: TRBJ1-4
d_call: NA
cdr3_aa: CASSLALGDNEKLFF
cdr3_nt: TGCGCCAGCAGCTTGGCCTTGGGCGACAATGAAAAACTGTTTTTT

clone_size: once
v_call: TRBV2
j_call: TRBJ2-7
d_call: NA
cdr3_aa: CASTKSGTPYEQYF
cdr3_nt: TGTGCCAGCACTAAATCCGGGACTCCCTACGAGCAGTACTTC

clone_size: NA
v_call: TRBV13
j_call: TRBJ2-7
d_call: NA
cdr3_aa: CASSLGGTPPYEQYF
cdr3_nt: TGTGCCAGCAGCTTAGGTGGGACTCCACCCTACGAGCAGTACTTC

clone_size: once
v_call: TRBV27
j_call: TRBJ1-1
d_call: NA
cdr3_aa: CASSEGSITEAFF
cdr3_nt: TGTGCCAGCAGTGAGGGATCGATCACTGAAGCTTTCTTT

clone_size: NA
v_call: TRBV29-1
j_call: TRBJ2-7
d_call: TRBD2
cdr3_aa: CSVKTRTSGGPYEQYF
cdr3_nt: TGCAGCGTTAAAACGAGGACTAGCGGGGGACCCTACGAGCAGTACTTC